This T cell receptor beta chain emerged from a study of cytomegalovirus exposure and HLA in healthy donors. Across the study: As an earlier analysis found, about 190 million T cells yielded about 100 million unique TCR beta sequences.

The ends lost 6 bases at V and 9 bases at J; junction bases unmatched: 7. In germline, CDR1 is MDHEN, CDR2 SYDVKM. This CDR3 has 14 residues. Donors consisted of healthy bone marrow donors. While unrecorded immune exposures were likely, the donors were nominally healthy when sampled. The study ran its PCR with 60 Vbeta and 13 Jbeta primers. Sequencing used immunoSEQ multiplex PCR; TCRdb keeps in-frame clones, though not all of them. Of 95,000 or so clones listed, around 70% are singletons. Sequenced sample: PBMCs. The genes are TRBV28 and TRBJ2-3; 12 bases line up with TRBD2. This clonotype was obtained from a woman aged 45 to 65 in good health and CMV-seropositive. The CDR3 nucleotides are TGTGCCAGCAGCGTCCTAGCGGGAGGGGGCACGCAGTATTTT. This translates into CASSVLAGGGTQYF.